These T cell receptor beta chains were read from a single sample in a study of identical twins. TCRdb reprocessed the 5' RACE reads with MiXCR, giving one entry per CDR3 protein. Of some 1,600,000 distinct CDR3 sequences listed, about 32% are singletons. Material: cord blood. Receptor source: a newborn girl in good health. CDR3s leave out the opening cysteine and the closing phenylalanine or tryptophan. The order of the fields is V gene, J gene, CDR3 protein.

>TRBV5-1|TRBJ2-3
ASSLEGTSAADTQY
>TRBV3-1|TRBJ2-5
ASSPFWTQETQY
>TRBV10-3|TRBJ1-6
AISGGPDAPLH
>TRBV10-3|TRBJ1-3
AVRREASGNTIY
>TRBV7-9|TRBJ2-5
ASSLGTGTEETQY
>TRBV5-6|TRBJ2-1
ASSSSPGGGSYNEQF
>TRBV20-1|TRBJ1-2
SASPGGYGYT
>TRBV5-6|TRBJ2-7
ASSLRGLREQY
>TRBV11-2|TRBJ2-7
ASSLVRTRGWAEQY
>TRBV5-1|TRBJ2-5
ASSLDRDRQETQY
>TRBV27|TRBJ2-7
ASSHHWTGVSSYEQY
>TRBV12-3/TRBV12-4|TRBJ1-2
ASSTRQAYGYT
>TRBV10-3|TRBJ2-3
AVSPGTSGRMTDTQY
>TRBV4-1|TRBJ2-3
ASSLWALAGSTDTQY
>TRBV10-3|TRBJ1-5
AISEGRGNQPQH
>TRBV9|TRBJ2-3
ASSVDSSTDTQY
>TRBV28|TRBJ2-1
ASSEEGQTYNEQF
>TRBV30|TRBJ2-1
AWSGIQYNEQF
>TRBV7-2|-
ASSLIASETQY
>TRBV12-3/TRBV12-4|TRBJ1-1
ASSLNRGDEAF
>TRBV7-9|TRBJ2-3
ASTTEGVGPDTQY
>TRBV5-1|TRBJ1-6
ASSPPTGTGNSPLH
>TRBV13|TRBJ1-1
ASRARLDTEAF
>TRBV4-2|TRBJ2-3
ASSQADSGSWDTQY
>TRBV29-1|TRBJ2-1
SVEGGQTSYNEQF
>TRBV29-1|TRBJ2-5
SVHRGANEQY
>TRBV20-1|TRBJ2-7
SGSQGRAYEQY
>TRBV7-2|TRBJ2-5
ASSLASAFETQY
>TRBV6-2/TRBV6-3|TRBJ1-1
ASHGDSGRGAF
>TRBV28|TRBJ2-3
ASSFSSGRVTDTQY
>TRBV11-2|TRBJ1-2
ASSLQPGQGRSNYGYT
>TRBV5-1|TRBJ2-5
ASSLEGSKETQY
>TRBV20-1|TRBJ2-3
SARRLLSTDTQY
>TRBV6-1|TRBJ1-6
ASSEAPWKGYNSPLH
>TRBV20-1|TRBJ2-2
SARRTETGNTGELF
>TRBV20-1|TRBJ2-1
SASTGTPPYNEQF
>TRBV21-1|TRBJ2-7
ASSKGPNGLGGTGELGSYEQY
>TRBV14|TRBJ2-1
ASSQAPLGSYNEQF
>TRBV14|TRBJ2-6
ASSHHYSGANVLT
>TRBV20-1|TRBJ2-7
SARFDTTYEQY
>TRBV7-2|TRBJ2-1
ASSLVLLAANNEQF
>TRBV9|TRBJ2-7
ASGVGIGDTYEQY
>TRBV25-1|TRBJ2-3
ASSEYKRGGDTQY
>TRBV5-1|TRBJ2-1
ASRLAGDEQF
>TRBV5-6|TRBJ2-3
ASSYASDGDTQY
>TRBV28|TRBJ2-3
ASSSIVPGRTQY
>TRBV6-5|TRBJ2-7
ASSYSGLADTYEQY